The sample holds many counts of the clone carrying this TCR beta chain. The antigen remains unidentified. Time point in this sample: newly diagnosed GD, antithyroid drugs for less than 3 months. Isolated PBMC RNA provided the starting material for the TCR library. Library construction for TCR beta used iRepertoire HTBI primers and Arm-PCR of CDR3 regions. TCRdb redid the calling of the multiplex PCR reads with MiXCR, one entry per CDR3 protein. The table lists 420,000 or so distinct CDR3 sequences, about 15% of them singletons. This entry comes from a study of regulatory T cells in long-lasting Graves disease. The study's findings and limits: With persistent disease, TRBV28, TRBJ1-2 and TRBJ2-5 were the favored segments. Between persistent patients, 2,500 to 3,500 public clonotypes were shared, exceeding the 900 to 1,000 shared between new patients.

This CDR3 comprises 13 residues. V lost 2 bases and J 2 bases, leaving 6 bases between the germline ends. Germline assignment: CDR1 MNHEY and CDR2 SVGEGT. A further study also used this sample, focusing on T cells in Graves' hyperthyroidism and ophthalmopathy. From that paper: HTBI primers drove first-round RT-PCR of the TCR CDR3.

The V and J genes are TRBV6-2 or TRBV6-3 and TRBJ1-2; the D is unclear. Sample: peripheral blood mononuclear cells (PBMCs), taken at new diagnosis, from a patient treated with antithyroid drugs. This clonotype was obtained from a woman aged 18-29 years with Graves disease. The CDR3 is CASSYGQNYGYTF. In DNA, the CDR3 is TGTGCCAGCAGTTACGGGCAGAACTATGGCTACACCTTC.